These 18 T cell receptor beta chains originate from one sample sequenced in a study of blood T cell repertoires in COVID-19. TCRdb's copy holds only in-frame clones and misses some; the assay was immunoSEQ multiplex PCR. This table has about 150,000 clones, roughly 83% appearing once. Sequencing was performed on peripheral blood. The receptors originated from a woman aged 60-70 years with acute or convalescent COVID-19.

The genes are TRBV5-4 and TRBJ2-1, with D possibly matching TRBD1 (5 bases). This CDR3 spans 12 amino acids. The germline CDR1 and CDR2 sequences are SGHNT and YYREEE (reference sequence). V lost 9 bases to trimming and J lost 7 bases, with 14 bases between them. CDR3 coding DNA: TGTGCCACCCCAGGGAAAGGGAATGAGCAGTTCTTC. Residues: CATPGKGNEQFF. Based on the CDR3 plus reference TRBV5-4 and TRBJ2-1, the full variable domain is ETGVTQSPTHLIKTRGQQVTLRCSSQSGHNTVSWYQQALGQGPQFIFQYYREEENGRGNFPPRFSGLQFPNYSSELNVNALELDDSALYLCATPGKGNEQFFGPGTRLTVL.

This clone was seen just once. The chain joins TRBV2 to TRBJ2-5; TRBD1 might be the D (5 bases). CDR3 length: 13 amino acids. Trimming cost V 7 bases and J 5 bases, with 14 bases left between them. The germline V gene has CDR1 SNHLY and CDR2 FYNNEI. The CDR3 reads CASTPGLGETQYF. The CDR3 bases are TGTGCCAGCACCCCAGGGCTTGGGGAGACCCAGTACTTC.

The chain is built from TRBV2 and TRBJ2-3; 11 nucleotides agree with TRBD2. The CDR3 covers 14 residues. With V trimmed by 8 bases and J by 4 bases, 5 bases remained unmatched. The germline CDR1 and CDR2 sequences are SNHLY and FYNNEI. CDR3 in amino acids: CASAPGLAADTQYF. CDR3 sequence (DNA): TGTGCCAGCGCTCCGGGACTAGCGGCAGATACGCAGTATTTT.

V gene TRBV27 combines with J gene TRBJ2-5; 8 nucleotides line up with TRBD1. Germline assignment: CDR1 MNHEY and CDR2 SMNVEV (reference sequence). V trimming: 6 bases; J trimming: 4 bases; junction bases outside the gene matches: 13. This CDR3 is 16 amino acids long. This chain's CDR3 is CASSRGWTGHPETQYF. The CDR3 nucleotides are TGTGCCAGCAGCCGTGGGTGGACAGGGCACCCAGAGACCCAGTACTTC.

This chain links TRBV5-1 with TRBJ2-1, with D unresolved. The CDR3 runs 15 residues. The germline V and J ends were trimmed by 0 bases and 0 bases, with 7 bases remaining between them. Germline V gives CDR1 SGHRS, CDR2 YFSETQ. CDR3 protein: CASSLAPDSYNEQFF. The CDR3 DNA reads TGCGCCAGCAGCTTGGCGCCAGACTCCTACAATGAGCAGTTCTTC.

V usage is TRBV6-5 and J usage is TRBJ2-1; 13 nucleotides align to TRBD2. Germline values: CDR1 MNHEY, CDR2 SVGAGI. The CDR3 has 16 residues. V shed 2 bases and J 8 bases; nucleotides not matched to a gene: 6. CDR3 region: CASSYVTSGGAHEQFF. CDR3 nucleotides: TGTGCCAGCAGTTACGTTACTAGCGGGGGGGCCCATGAGCAGTTCTTC.

The rearrangement links TRBV10-2 to TRBJ2-5, with D tentatively TRBD2 (5 bases). CDR3 length: 16 residues. The V gene's germline CDR1 is WSHSY and CDR2 SAAADI. V was clipped by 3 bases and J by 4 bases, with 18 bases between them. The CDR3, as DNA: TGCGCCAGCAGTGATAGGGCCCGGGGAGCTGGAGAGACCCAGTACTTC. Translation gives CASSDRARGAGETQYF.

This chain links TRBV7-9 with TRBJ1-1; the D gene is possibly TRBD1 (5 bases). The CDR3 spans 14 residues. The germline V gene has CDR1 SEHNR and CDR2 FQNEAQ (reference sequence). Deletions cut 5 bases from V and 0 bases from J, with 10 bases between. The CDR3 loop reads CASSLSTVNTEAFF. CDR3 bases: TGTGCCAGCAGCCTATCGACAGTGAACACTGAAGCTTTCTTT.

This sequence joins TRBV6-2 or TRBV6-3 and TRBJ2-5; D unresolved. The CDR3 covers 11 residues. CDR1 and CDR2 from the germline V gene are MNHEY and SVGEGT. Trimming removed 2 bases from V and 13 bases from J, with 11 bases in between. The CDR3, as DNA: TGTGCCAGCAGTTACCCATCTCGAGCGTACTTC. Its translation is CASSYPSRAYF.

The V and J genes are TRBV7-9 and TRBJ2-1, with 12 bases aligning to TRBD2. V lost 5 bases and J lost 16; bases outside the gene matches: 12. CDR1 and CDR2 from the germline V gene are SEHNR and FQNEAQ (reference sequence). The CDR3 sequence is 14 residues long. The CDR3 sequence: CASSTPPGLAGRFF. DNA for the CDR3: TGTGCCAGCAGCACGCCTCCGGGACTAGCGGGTCGATTCTTC.

The J gene is TRBJ2-5, the V gene TRBV29-1; maybe TRBD1 (6 bases). The CDR3 has 12 amino acids. CDR1 and CDR2 from the germline V gene are SQVTM and ANQGSEA. V dropped 7 bases and J dropped 4 bases, with 13 bases sitting between them. The CDR3 DNA is TGCAGCGGGGGGCTCCCGGGAGAGACCCAGTACTTC. Translation: CSGGLPGETQYF.

The table lists this clone with a count of one. The V call is TRBV3-1 (or the pseudogene TRBV3-2), the J call TRBJ1-1; the D gene is possibly TRBD1 (6 bases). CDR3 length: 14 amino acids. The germline gives CDR1 LGHDT, CDR2 YNNKEL (reference sequence). The V end lost 4 bases, the J end lost 4 bases, and 13 bases lay between the germline ends. CDR3 sequence reads: CASSPVGGPTEAFF. In DNA form, the CDR3 reads TGTGCCAGCAGCCCCGTGGGGGGGCCCACTGAAGCTTTCTTT.

The chain has TRBV24-1 and TRBJ2-1; D is perhaps TRBD1 (6 bases). This CDR3 is built from 14 residues. Deletions cut 4 bases from V and 7 bases from J, with 13 bases between. Germline V CDR1 and CDR2: KGHDR, SFDVKD. The CDR3 sequence: CATSEEQGWNEQFF. In DNA form, the CDR3 reads TGTGCCACCAGTGAGGAACAGGGTTGGAATGAGCAGTTCTTC.

The chain employs TRBV18 and TRBJ1-1, with D uncertain. The CDR3 covers 13 residues. CDR1 and CDR2 (germline): KGHSH, LQKENI. Trimming removed 4 bases from V and 1 base from J, with 7 bases in between. CDR3 DNA sequence: TGTGCCAGCTCACGTGTAGAGAACACTGAAGCTTTCTTT. Its translation: CASSRVENTEAFF.

The chain has TRBV10-1 and TRBJ2-2; D is perhaps TRBD1 (6 bases). This CDR3 spans 13 amino acids. Trimming took 10 bases from V and 5 from J, leaving 14 bases between them. Germline CDR1 and CDR2: WNHNN and SYGVQD (reference sequence). For the CDR3, the DNA is TGCGCCACCGGACAGAAAATAACCGGGGAGCTGTTTTTT. Its protein product is CATGQKITGELFF.

The chain is built from TRBV5-6 and TRBJ1-1, with D possibly TRBD1 on 5 matching bases. The length of the CDR3 is 13 residues. Trimming removed 5 bases at V and 4 bases at J, with 12 bases between. Germline CDR1 reads SGHDT; CDR2 reads YYEEEE. The CDR3 nucleotides are TGTGCCAGCAGGTGGGGGAGGGCCACTGAAGCTTTCTTT. Amino acid sequence: CASRWGRATEAFF.

The chain links TRBV7-2 to TRBJ1-3; D gene ambiguous. Germline CDR1 SGHTA, CDR2 FQGNSA. Trimming took off 5 bases at V and 4 bases at J, with 12 bases between the two ends. This CDR3 contains 14 residues. The CDR3 reads CASSPSLTGNTIYF. The CDR3, as DNA: TGTGCCAGCAGCCCTTCCCTGACAGGAAACACCATATATTTT. Drawing the rest from reference TRBV7-2 and TRBJ1-3, the complete variable domain is GAGVSQSPSNKVTEKGKDVELRCDPISGHTALYWYRQSLGQGLEFLIYFQGNSAPDKSGLPSDRFSAERTGGSVSTLTIQRTQQEDSAVYLCASSPSLTGNTIYFGEGSWLTVV.

The chain carries TRBV6-1 and TRBJ2-7; D perhaps matches TRBD2 (6 bases). Germline assignment: CDR1 MNHNS and CDR2 SASEGT. The CDR3 has 13 amino acids. V was clipped by 1 base and J by 3 bases, with 7 bases between them. CDR3 residues: CASSEVGGYEQYF. CDR3 in DNA: TGTGCCAGCAGTGAAGTGGGGGGCTACGAGCAGTACTTC.